This T cell receptor beta chain was identified during a study of blood T cell repertoires in COVID-19. In the study overall: Acute and convalescent COVID-19 specimens originated in the United States, Italy and Spain. T cells, B-cell-depleted T cells, or PBMCs provided the cDNA or gDNA that served as material.

In the authors' workflow: Amplification of reference gene primers was used by the study to estimate nucleated cell counts. Using immunoSEQ multiplex PCR, the repertoire was profiled, and TCRdb retains in-frame clones only, with some absent. The V and J calls and the clone size are those of that table, but D and trimming were determined from the DNA. The table shows tens of thousands of clones, with approximately 87% occurring only once. The CDR3 has 14 residues. The ends were cut back, 6 bases at V and 1 base at J, with 12 bases in the middle. Germline CDR1 SNHLY, CDR2 FYNNEI. This receptor was identified in a man in his 60s with acute or convalescent COVID-19. The rearrangement joins TRBV2 to TRBJ1-1; weak D call: TRBD1 (5 bases). Source material: peripheral blood. Here the CDR3 reads CASSLRQRNTEAFF. CDR3 in DNA: TGTGCCAGCAGCCTGAGACAGCGGAACACTGAAGCTTTCTTT.